The source of this T cell receptor beta chain is a study of T cells in tumors after PD-1 blockade. Study outcomes and limitations: Peripheral recruitment is suggested, as some novel exhausted tumor clones were in pre-treatment blood.

Points on this clone: Its target is unknown.

This table comes from immunoSEQ multiplex PCR, and its TCRdb copy is limited to in-frame clones, with some not included. The repertoire holds about 33,000 clones, with around 80% as singletons. The CDR3 consists of 13 residues. V dropped 1 base and J dropped 6 bases, with 9 bases sitting between them. Germline V gene data show CDR1 as LNHNV and CDR2 as YYDKDF (reference sequence). The chain is built from TRBV15 and TRBJ1-1; no clear D. The TCR comes from a human donor with basal cell carcinoma. The specimen comprised PBMCs, sampled before anti-PD-1 treatment. CDR3 region: CATSRVPGSEAFF. In DNA, the CDR3 is TGTGCCACCAGCAGAGTTCCTGGATCTGAAGCTTTCTTT.